The present TCR beta chain was sequenced within a study of shared clonotypes between healthy human individuals (dated by TCRdb to about 2020). For the study in its entirety: A couple of women and a few men aged 18 to 49 years were included in the cohort. For each donor, CD4 naive and CD4 memory were each given three plates, CD8 naive was given two plates, and CD8 memory was given one plate. To estimate repertoire size and how much clonotype sharing occurs between individuals, the study deeply sequenced the blood TCR repertoires of roughly 5 healthy adults. Libraries were prepared and TCR repertoires were sequenced by different laboratories using diverse techniques, in order to increase sequencing depth and limit assay-specific biases. Each donor's leukapheresis produced roughly between about 0.8 and 10 billion PBMCs. Results and caveats for the whole study, not just this receptor: Rarefaction of sorted-subset datasets indicated incomplete sequencing despite the large sequencing depth. Naive subsets generally had larger estimated clonotype richness than memory subsets did. Compared with non-shared clonotypes, clonotypes shared by all four sorted-subset donors had higher generation probabilities. Pairwise subsampling led to the expectation that sequencing depth would affect the degree of clonotype sharing among donors. Sampling was restricted to blood, and TCR repertoires in tissues likely differ from the TCR repertoires found in blood. Because the study included a small number of donors, the genetic and exposure-history diversity represented was limited. Approximately 5% of naive CD4, around 3.5% of naive CD8, roughly 2.4% of memory CD4, and roughly 0.4% of memory CD8 clonotypes were shared across several donors.

Turning to this clone: No cognate antigen has been identified for it. Base-call qualities are not available, and no considerably larger clone is one nucleotide away.

Using the deep immunoSEQ assay, TCR CDR3 regions were amplified from genomic DNA by multiplex PCR. For each cell subset, the extracted genomic DNA was distributed evenly across all wells of several immunoSEQ 96-well plates, and each plate served as one replicate. For sorted subsets, roughly 200 ng genomic DNA, equal to about 30,000 T cell genomes, was loaded into each replicate PCR. Purified libraries were measured with a Qubit 3.0 fluorometer, size-checked on a Bioanalyzer 2100, and measured again with the KAPA Library Quantification kit. Every immunoSEQ 96-well plate was sequenced on a separate single-read 150-cycle Illumina NextSeq 550 flow cell. As for the original processing: Because the immunoSEQ output held only junctional sequences and lacked quality scores, the filtering could not match the filtering applied to full-length reads. To assign V/J genes and CDR3, sequences were annotated against IMGT germline references using PyIR, a Python wrapper for IgBLAST v1.9. Reads were removed for weak V/J assignments (E-value above 1e-6), missing CDR3, stop codons, out-of-frame junctions, or ambiguous translated residues. V3J clonotypes were defined as sequences sharing the same inferred V gene, J gene, and CDR3 amino acid sequence. Percentage overlap between repertoires was calculated by dividing the number of shared unique clonotypes by the size of the smaller repertoire. RTK rarefaction, the Chao1 estimator, and Recon v2.1 estimates of unobserved clonotypes were used to assess repertoire richness. Generation probabilities were computed with OLGA for all TCRbeta clonotypes obtained by the gDNA method from a handful of donors. TCRdb limited this immuneACCESS table to in-frame rearrangements with V and J called. A share of clones is missing; checked studies link under half to unresolved V genes, and the rest is unexplained. V and J calls and clone size are those listed in that table; D and trimming were worked out from the DNA. The sample profile shows approximately 1.9 million clones; 80% to 95% of them were found once. The leading ten clones occupy around 1.7% of the sample.

For the CD8 naive samples, CD45RO-negative cells were positively selected for CCR7, yielding a CD45RA+CCR7+ population from which TemRA cells were excluded. Healthy HIV-negative adults with no recently reported acute infections or vaccinations were included as donors. Only Caucasian adults living in Nashville, Tennessee, USA were represented among the donors. Blood was obtained by leukapheresis, after which PBMCs were separated by Ficoll-Histopaque density gradient centrifugation and cryopreserved in liquid nitrogen vapor phase. Analytical flow cytometry was used to check the purity and quantity of every magnetically sorted T cell population. Genomic DNA was isolated from each sorted fraction and quantified by UV absorbance on a Nanodrop 2000c. The CDR3 runs 15 amino acids, cysteine and phenylalanine included. The sequence is cut down to CDR3 DNA, 45 bases in frame from base 1. The trim is 0 bases for V and 4 bases for J, with a gap of 13 bases between the germline ends. The germline V gene encodes CDR1 SGDLS and CDR2 YYNGEE.

The sequenced sample consisted of naive CD8+ T cells from PBMCs. According to the study, the label for this sample's cell subset or site signals: CD45RA+CCR7+. The receptor's source is a young man in good health. Some clones in this sample may be carry-over from other donors' samples. Recombination linked TRBV9 to TRBJ1-2, with a weak D call of TRBD1 (6 bases match). The nucleotides are TGTGCCAGCAGCGTAGAAAAGGGGGATGTCTATGGCTACACCTTC. Translated, this is CASSVEKGDVYGYTF. Reference TRBV9 and TRBJ1-2 proteins supply the regions before and after the CDR3; the full variable domain is: DSGVTQTPKHLITATGQRVTLRCSPRSGDLSVYWYQQSLDQGLQFLIQYYNGEERAKGNILERFSAQQFPDLHSELNLSSLELGDSALYFCASSVEKGDVYGYTFGSGTRLTVV.